Given below is one T cell receptor (beta chain) in context. The antigen remains unidentified. This record comes from a study of T cell responses to AZD1222 COVID-19 vaccine. General study results and limits: Reportedly, nearly half the spike-specific TCRs target unmutated variant regions. Mostly white British, mostly female donors; authors suggested clonal diversity may be underestimated.

Here immunoSEQ multiplex PCR was the method, and the copy in TCRdb shows in-frame clones only, minus some. The sample lists about 170,000 clones; approximately 93% were seen once. CDR1 is SGHVS, CDR2 FQNEAQ, per germline. This CDR3 comprises 16 residues. V gave up 3 bases and J gave up 7 bases; unmatched junction bases: 9. This TCR was recovered from an adult in good health. The J gene is TRBJ1-2, the V gene TRBV7-8, with 12 nucleotides matching TRBD1. Sequenced here: peripheral blood, sampled on day 0 of AZD1222 vaccination. CDR3: CASSFRGRDRGLGYTF. The CDR3 nucleotides read TGTGCCAGCAGCTTCCGAGGCCGGGACAGGGGGCTTGGCTACACCTTC. Full variable domain (missing parts from reference TRBV7-8 and TRBJ1-2): GAGVSQSPRYKVAKRGQDVALRCDPISGHVSLFWYQQALGQGPEFLTYFQNEAQLDKSGLPSDRFFAERPEGSVSTLKIQRTQQEDSAVYLCASSFRGRDRGLGYTFGSGTRLTVV.